Below, 10 T cell receptor beta chains from the same sample are listed, as sequenced in a study of vaccination and CD4 T cells after COVID-19 (dated 2022 in TCRdb). The library was obtained by PCR. The instrument was an Illumina iSeq 100. DNA from cultured CD4+ T cells was subjected to TCR sequencing with the Oncomine TCR Beta short-read assay at the Johns Hopkins FTIC core. Through fastp at Q25 and MiXCR, TCRdb rebuilt clones from the public reads, retaining in-frame beta chains. When rows share a CDR3 protein, they turn into one entry using the most common DNA and genes. Within this sample are about 13,000 distinct CDR3 sequences, with roughly three quarters of them counted one time only. 28% of the sample is in the top ten clones. Their recognized antigens are unknown. This specimen's treatment or condition label, per the study, means: roughly 11-day PBMC culture with coronavirus spike peptide pools or control peptides (ViraFEST assay).

Sequencing used CD4+ T cells from blood, cultured in vitro. Every receptor here comes from a human donor who had recovered from COVID-19.

This clonotype was found once. V gene TRBV30 combines with J gene TRBJ1-2, with a tentative D call TRBD1 (6 bases). Germline lookup yields CDR1 GTSNPN and CDR2 SVGIG (reference sequence). The CDR3 length is 11 residues. The V and J ends lost 4 bases and 4 bases respectively, with 7 bases between them. The CDR3 reads CAWTDSYGYTF. CDR3 coding DNA: TGTGCCTGGACGGACAGCTATGGCTACACCTTC.

The chain recombines TRBV7-2 with TRBJ2-4; maybe TRBD2 (7 bases). The CDR3 consists of 14 residues. Germline-derived CDR1 and CDR2 are SGHTA and FQGNSA. Trimming cost V 1 base and J 9 bases, with 13 bases left between them. The CDR3 sequence is CASSLVLRGGIQYF. The CDR3 DNA reads TGTGCCAGCAGCTTAGTCCTGAGGGGGGGCATTCAGTACTTC.

The chain couples TRBV27 to TRBJ1-5, with TRBD1 as a possible D gene (6 bases). The V end lost 6 bases, the J end lost 9 bases, and 21 bases lay between the germline ends. Germline V lookup: CDR1 MNHEY, CDR2 SMNVEV (reference sequence). The CDR3 length is 15 residues. CDR3 coding DNA: TGTGCCAGCAGCCTTTGGGGGGGCCACGAAGGGCCCCAGCATTTT. Translation gives CASSLWGGHEGPQHF.

The chain couples TRBV28 to TRBJ2-3; 8 nucleotides align to TRBD1. The CDR3 consists of 15 residues. V lost 4 bases and J lost 1; bases outside the gene matches: 4. Germline CDR1 MDHEN, CDR2 SYDVKM. CDR3 loop: CASSSGQGRTDTQYF. CDR3 nucleotides: TGTGCCAGCAGTTCAGGACAGGGCCGCACAGATACGCAGTATTTT.

The table lists this clonotype with a few counts. The chain carries TRBV6-5 and TRBJ2-5, with 9 bases fitting TRBD2. The CDR3 is made up of 15 amino acids. The J segment lost 2 bases and the V segment lost 0 bases, leaving 1 base of the junction unmatched. The germline CDR1 and CDR2 sequences are MNHEY and SVGAGI. The CDR3 nucleotides are TGTGCCAGCAGTTACTCGACTAGCGGACAAGAGACCCAGTACTTC. Translation: CASSYSTSGQETQYF.

The gene calls are TRBV20-1 and TRBJ1-6; D ambiguous. CDR1 is DFQATT, CDR2 SNEGSKA, per germline (reference sequence). The V gene lost 0 bases and the J gene lost 7 bases, with 13 bases spanning the gap. This CDR3 is built from 15 residues. The CDR3 loop reads CSARDPPGGNSPLHF. The CDR3 DNA sequence: TGCAGTGCTAGAGATCCTCCGGGAGGCAATTCACCCCTCCACTTT.

The V call is TRBV21-1, the J call TRBJ1-2; whether TRBD1, the table's D call, matches the DNA was not checked. TRBV21-1 is termed a pseudogene. The CDR3 is 16 amino acids. The CDR3 spells CASSPRDRGGAYGYTF. The CDR3 region has the DNA TGTGCCAGCAGCCCCCGGGACAGGGGGGGAGCCTATGGCTACACCTTC.

The rearrangement uses TRBV7-2 and TRBJ1-6; D gene unclear. Between the trimmed V and J ends, which lost 2 bases and 10 bases, there was a span of 9 bases. This CDR3 is built from 13 residues. Looked up from germline, CDR1 is SGHTA and CDR2 is FQGNSA. In nucleotides, the CDR3 is TGTGCCAGCAGCTTATTCGGTGGGTCACCCCTCCACTTT. Its protein product is CASSLFGGSPLHF.

This chain connects TRBV20-1 to TRBJ1-2; weak D call: TRBD1 (5 bases). The CDR3 has 14 residues. The ends were cut back, 5 bases at V and 4 bases at J, with 17 bases in the middle. Germline V gives CDR1 DFQATT, CDR2 SNEGSKA (reference sequence). The CDR3 spells CSAPPKGVGYGYTF. CDR3 bases: TGCAGTGCTCCCCCGAAAGGGGTTGGCTATGGCTACACCTTC.

This chain uses TRBV6-1 with TRBJ1-1; 9 bases are shared with TRBD1. This CDR3 is built from 16 residues. V lost 6 bases to trimming and J lost 0 bases; unmatched junction nucleotides: 8. Germline-derived CDR1 and CDR2 are MNHNS and SASEGT. The CDR3 reads CASRPGQGQMNTEAFF. For the CDR3, the DNA is TGTGCCAGCAGACCGGGACAGGGACAAATGAACACTGAAGCTTTCTTT.